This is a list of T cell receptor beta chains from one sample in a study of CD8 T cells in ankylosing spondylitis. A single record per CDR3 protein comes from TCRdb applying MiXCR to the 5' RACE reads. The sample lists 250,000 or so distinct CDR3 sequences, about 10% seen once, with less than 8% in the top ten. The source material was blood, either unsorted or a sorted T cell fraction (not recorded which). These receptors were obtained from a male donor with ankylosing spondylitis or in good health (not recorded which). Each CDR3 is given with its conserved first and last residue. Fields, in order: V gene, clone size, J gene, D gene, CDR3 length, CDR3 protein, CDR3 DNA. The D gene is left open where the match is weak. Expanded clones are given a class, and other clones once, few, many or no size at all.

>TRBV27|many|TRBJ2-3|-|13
CASSLTSSRTQYF
TGTGCCAGCAGTTTAACCTCTTCAAGGACGCAGTATTTT
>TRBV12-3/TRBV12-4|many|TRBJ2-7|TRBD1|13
CASSQGQGGEQYF
TGTGCCAGCAGTCAGGGACAGGGGGGCGAGCAGTACTTC
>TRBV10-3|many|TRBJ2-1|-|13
CAISEAWVDEQFF
TGTGCCATCAGTGAGGCGTGGGTCGATGAGCAGTTCTTC
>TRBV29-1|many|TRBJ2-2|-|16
CSVEWGGHQNTGELFF
TGCAGCGTTGAATGGGGGGGGCATCAGAACACCGGGGAGCTGTTTTTT
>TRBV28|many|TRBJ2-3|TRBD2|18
CASSSPFTSGLLTDTQYF
TGTGCCAGCAGTTCCCCCTTTACTAGCGGGTTACTCACAGATACGCAGTATTTT
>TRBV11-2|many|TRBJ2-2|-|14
CASTRGGSPGELFF
TGTGCCAGCACCCGAGGAGGGAGTCCCGGGGAGCTGTTTTTT
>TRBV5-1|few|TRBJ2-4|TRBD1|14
CASSWTGGEDIQYF
TGCGCCAGCAGCTGGACAGGGGGTGAGGACATTCAGTACTTC
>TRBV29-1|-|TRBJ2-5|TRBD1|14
CSVASGTGWETQYF
TGCAGCGTTGCCTCCGGGACAGGGTGGGAGACCCAGTACTTC
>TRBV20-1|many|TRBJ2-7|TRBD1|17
CSARDNSDRDLSYEQYF
TGCAGTGCTAGAGATAACTCGGACAGGGACCTGTCCTACGAGCAGTACTTC
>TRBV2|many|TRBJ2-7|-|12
CASKERGGLEYF
TGTGCCAGCAAGGAACGGGGTGGCCTTGAGTACTTC
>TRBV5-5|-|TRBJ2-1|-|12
CASRSDHNEQFF
TGTGCCAGCAGATCCGACCACAATGAGCAGTTCTTC
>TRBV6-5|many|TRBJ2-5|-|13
CASSSGQKETQYF
TGTGCCAGCAGTTCCGGACAGAAAGAGACCCAGTACTTC
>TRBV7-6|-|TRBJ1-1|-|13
CASSRRMHTEAFF
TGTGCCAGCAGCCGAAGGATGCACACTGAAGCTTTCTTT
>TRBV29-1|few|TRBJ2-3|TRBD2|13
CSELAGSTDTQYF
TGCAGCGAACTAGCGGGTAGCACAGATACGCAGTATTTT